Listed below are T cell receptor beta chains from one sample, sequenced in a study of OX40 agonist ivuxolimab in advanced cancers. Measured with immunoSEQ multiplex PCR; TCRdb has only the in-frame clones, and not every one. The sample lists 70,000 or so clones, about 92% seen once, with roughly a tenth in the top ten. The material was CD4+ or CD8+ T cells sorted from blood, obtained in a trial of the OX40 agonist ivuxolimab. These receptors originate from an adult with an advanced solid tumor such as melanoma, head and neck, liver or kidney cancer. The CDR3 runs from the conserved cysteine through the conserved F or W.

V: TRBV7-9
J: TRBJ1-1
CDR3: CASSLDSMNTEAFF

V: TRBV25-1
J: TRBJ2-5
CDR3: CASSEWEYQETQYF

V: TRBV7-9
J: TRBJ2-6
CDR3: CASSLVAGANVLTF

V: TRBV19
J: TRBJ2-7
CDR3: CASSIGQPYEQYF

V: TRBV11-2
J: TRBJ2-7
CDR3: CASSIFGGGYEQYF

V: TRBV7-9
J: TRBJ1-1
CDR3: CASSLSGIGGTEAFF

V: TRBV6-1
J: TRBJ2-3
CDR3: CASSAGQGAGDTQYF

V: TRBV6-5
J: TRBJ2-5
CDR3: CASSPGLAGEGTQYF

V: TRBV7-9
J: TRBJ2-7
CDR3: CASSLPTSGETYEQYF

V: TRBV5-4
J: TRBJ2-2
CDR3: CASSGGTQNTGELFF

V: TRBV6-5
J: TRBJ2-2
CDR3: CASSWEDTGELFF

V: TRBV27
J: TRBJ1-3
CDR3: CASSLMPYSGNTIYF

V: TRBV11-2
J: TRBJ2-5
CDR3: CASSLGGRKETQYF

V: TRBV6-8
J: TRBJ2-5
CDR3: CASSPSSGGYEETQYF

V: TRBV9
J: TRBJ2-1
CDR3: CASSVTGSSYNEQFF

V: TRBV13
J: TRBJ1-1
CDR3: CASSLGVMNTEAFF

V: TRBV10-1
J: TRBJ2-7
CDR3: CASSEYRVSYEQYF

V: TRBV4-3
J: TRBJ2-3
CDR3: CASSQGTGLAGSGGPADTQYF

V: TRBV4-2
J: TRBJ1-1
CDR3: CASSPQANTEAFF